This T cell receptor beta chain was recovered during a study of shared clonotypes between healthy human individuals. Using immunoSEQ multiplex PCR, the repertoire was profiled, and TCRdb retains in-frame clones only, with some absent. This table holds about 2 million clones, 90% to 95% found once. V was shortened by 0 bases and J by 7 bases, with 18 bases between the two germline ends. This CDR3 comprises 17 residues. Germline lookup yields CDR1 MDHEN and CDR2 SYDVKM. The chain recombines TRBV28 with TRBJ1-4; D gene ambiguous. The specimen sequenced was naive CD4+ T cells sorted from blood. As for subset: CD45RA+ positively selected. This TCR was recovered from a man aged 18-30 years in good health. Here the CDR3 reads CASSLWRKEGAGEKLFF. CDR3 DNA: TGTGCCAGCAGTTTATGGCGCAAGGAGGGCGCGGGTGAAAAACTGTTTTTT.